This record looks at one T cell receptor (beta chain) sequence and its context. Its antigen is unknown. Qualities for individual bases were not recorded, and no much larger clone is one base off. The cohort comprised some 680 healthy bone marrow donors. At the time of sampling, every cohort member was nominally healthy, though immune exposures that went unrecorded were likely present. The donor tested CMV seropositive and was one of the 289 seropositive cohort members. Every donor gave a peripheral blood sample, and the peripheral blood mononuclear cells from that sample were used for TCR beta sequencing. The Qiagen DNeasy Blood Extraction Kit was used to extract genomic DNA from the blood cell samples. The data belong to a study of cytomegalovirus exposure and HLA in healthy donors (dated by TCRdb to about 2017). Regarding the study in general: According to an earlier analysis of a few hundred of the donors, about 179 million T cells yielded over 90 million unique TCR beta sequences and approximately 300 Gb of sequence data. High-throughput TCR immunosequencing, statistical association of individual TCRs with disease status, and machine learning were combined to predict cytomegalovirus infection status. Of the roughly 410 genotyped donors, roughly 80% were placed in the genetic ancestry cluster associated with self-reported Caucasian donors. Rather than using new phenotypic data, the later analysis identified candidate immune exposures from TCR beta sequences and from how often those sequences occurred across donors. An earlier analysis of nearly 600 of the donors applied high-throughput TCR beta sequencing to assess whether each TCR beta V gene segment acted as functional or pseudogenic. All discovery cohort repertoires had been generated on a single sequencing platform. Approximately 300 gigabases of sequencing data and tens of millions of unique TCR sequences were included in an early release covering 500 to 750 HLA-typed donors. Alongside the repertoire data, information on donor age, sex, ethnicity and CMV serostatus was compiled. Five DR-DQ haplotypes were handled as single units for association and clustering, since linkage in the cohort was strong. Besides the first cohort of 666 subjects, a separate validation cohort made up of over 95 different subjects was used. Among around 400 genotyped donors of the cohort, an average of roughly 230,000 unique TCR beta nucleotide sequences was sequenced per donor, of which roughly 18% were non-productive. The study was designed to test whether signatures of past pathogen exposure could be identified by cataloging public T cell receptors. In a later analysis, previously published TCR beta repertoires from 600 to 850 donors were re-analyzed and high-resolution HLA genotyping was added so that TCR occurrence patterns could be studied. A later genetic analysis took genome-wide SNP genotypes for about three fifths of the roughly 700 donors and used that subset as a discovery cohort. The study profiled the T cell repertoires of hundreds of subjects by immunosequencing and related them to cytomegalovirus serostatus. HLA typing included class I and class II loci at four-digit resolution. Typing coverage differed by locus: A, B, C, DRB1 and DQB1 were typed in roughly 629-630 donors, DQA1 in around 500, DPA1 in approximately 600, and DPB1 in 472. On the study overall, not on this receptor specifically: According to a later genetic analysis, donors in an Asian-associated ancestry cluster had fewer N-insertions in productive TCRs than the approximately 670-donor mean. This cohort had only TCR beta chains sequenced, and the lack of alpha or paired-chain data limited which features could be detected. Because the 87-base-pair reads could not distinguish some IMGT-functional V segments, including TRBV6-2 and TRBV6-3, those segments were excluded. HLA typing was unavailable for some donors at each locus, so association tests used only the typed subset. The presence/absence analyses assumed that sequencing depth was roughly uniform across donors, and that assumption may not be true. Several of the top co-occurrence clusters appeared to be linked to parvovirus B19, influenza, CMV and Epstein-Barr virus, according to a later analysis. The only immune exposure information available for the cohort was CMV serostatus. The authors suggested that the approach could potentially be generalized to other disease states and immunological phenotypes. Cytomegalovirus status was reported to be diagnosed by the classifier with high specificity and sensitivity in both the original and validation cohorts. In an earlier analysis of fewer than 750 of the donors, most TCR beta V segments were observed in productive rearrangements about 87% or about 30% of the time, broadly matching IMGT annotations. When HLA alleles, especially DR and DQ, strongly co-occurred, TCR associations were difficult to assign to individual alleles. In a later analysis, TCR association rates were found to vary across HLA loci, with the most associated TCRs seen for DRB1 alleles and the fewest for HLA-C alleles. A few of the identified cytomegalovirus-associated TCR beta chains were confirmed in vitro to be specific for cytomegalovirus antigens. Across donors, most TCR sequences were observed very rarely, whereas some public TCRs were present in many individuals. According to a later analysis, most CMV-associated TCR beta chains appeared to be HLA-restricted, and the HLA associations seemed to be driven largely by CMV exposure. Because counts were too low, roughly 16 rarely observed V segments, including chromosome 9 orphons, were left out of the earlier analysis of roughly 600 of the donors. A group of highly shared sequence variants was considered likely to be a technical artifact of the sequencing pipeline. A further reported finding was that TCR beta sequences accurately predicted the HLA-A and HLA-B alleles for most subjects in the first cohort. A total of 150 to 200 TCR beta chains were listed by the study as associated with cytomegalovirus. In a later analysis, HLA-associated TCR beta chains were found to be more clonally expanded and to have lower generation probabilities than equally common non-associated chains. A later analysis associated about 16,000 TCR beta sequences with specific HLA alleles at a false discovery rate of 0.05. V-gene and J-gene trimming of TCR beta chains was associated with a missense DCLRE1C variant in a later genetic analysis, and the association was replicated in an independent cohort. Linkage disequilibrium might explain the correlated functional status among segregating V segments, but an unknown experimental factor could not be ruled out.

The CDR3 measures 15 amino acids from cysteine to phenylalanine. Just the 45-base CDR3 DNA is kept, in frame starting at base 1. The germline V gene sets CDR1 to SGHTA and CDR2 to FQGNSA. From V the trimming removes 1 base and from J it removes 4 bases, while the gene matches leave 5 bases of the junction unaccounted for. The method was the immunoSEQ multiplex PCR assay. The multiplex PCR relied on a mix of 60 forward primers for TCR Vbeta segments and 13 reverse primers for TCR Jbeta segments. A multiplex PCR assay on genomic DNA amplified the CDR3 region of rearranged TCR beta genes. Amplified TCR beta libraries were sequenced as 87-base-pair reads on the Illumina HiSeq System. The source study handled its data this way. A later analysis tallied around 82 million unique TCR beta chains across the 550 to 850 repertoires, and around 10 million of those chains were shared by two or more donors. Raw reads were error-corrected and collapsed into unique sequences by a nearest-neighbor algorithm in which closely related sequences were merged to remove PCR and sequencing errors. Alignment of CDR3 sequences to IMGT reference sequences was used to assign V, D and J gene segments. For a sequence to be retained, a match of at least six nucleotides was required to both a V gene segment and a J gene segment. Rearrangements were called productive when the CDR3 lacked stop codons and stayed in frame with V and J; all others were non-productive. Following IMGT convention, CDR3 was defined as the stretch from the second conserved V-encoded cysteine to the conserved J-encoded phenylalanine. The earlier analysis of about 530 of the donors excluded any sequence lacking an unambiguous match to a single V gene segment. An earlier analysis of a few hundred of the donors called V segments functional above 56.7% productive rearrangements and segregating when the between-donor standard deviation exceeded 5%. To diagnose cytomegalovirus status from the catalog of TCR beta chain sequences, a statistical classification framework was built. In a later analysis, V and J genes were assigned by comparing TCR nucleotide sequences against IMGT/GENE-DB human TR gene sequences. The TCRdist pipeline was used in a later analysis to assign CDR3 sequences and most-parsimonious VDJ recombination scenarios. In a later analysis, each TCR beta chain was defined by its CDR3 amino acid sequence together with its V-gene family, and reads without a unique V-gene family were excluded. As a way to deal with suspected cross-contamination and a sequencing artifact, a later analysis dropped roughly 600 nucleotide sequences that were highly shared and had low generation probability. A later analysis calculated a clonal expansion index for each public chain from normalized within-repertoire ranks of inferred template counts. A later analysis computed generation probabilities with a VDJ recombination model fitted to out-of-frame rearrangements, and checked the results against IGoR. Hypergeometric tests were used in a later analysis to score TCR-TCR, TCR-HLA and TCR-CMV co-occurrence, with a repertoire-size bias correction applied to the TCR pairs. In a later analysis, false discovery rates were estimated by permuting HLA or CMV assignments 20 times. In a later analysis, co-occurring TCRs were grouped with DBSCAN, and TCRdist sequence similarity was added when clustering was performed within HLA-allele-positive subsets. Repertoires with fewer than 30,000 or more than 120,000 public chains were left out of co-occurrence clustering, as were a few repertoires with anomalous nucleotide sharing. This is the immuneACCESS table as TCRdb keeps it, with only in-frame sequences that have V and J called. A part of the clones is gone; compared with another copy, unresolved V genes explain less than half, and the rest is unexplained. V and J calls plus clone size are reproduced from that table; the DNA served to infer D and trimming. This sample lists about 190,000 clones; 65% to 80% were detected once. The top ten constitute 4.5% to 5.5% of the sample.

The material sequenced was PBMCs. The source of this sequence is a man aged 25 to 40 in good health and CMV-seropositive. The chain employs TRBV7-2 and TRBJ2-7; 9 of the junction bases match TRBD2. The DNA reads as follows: TGTGCCAGCAGCTTAGTTAGCGGGAGCGGGTACGAGCAGTACTTC. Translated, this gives CASSLVSGSGYEQYF.